These 14 T cell receptor beta chains originate from one sample sequenced in a study of control samples from healthy donors and cancer patients. Repertoires were generated with immunoSEQ multiplex PCR, while TCRdb's copy carries only in-frame clones and drops some. The data contain about 34,000 clones, more than 85% of them singletons. The sequencing sample was made of PBMCs. These receptors originate from a woman between 40 and 50 years old with lung cancer.

The chain is built from TRBV5-1 and TRBJ1-1; no firm D call. Germline V gene sequence: CDR1 SGHRS, CDR2 YFSETQ. V was shortened by 0 bases and J by 4 bases, with 10 bases between the two germline ends. This CDR3 spans 14 amino acids. The CDR3: CASSLDRPGTEAFF. The CDR3 DNA follows: TGCGCCAGCAGCTTGGATCGGCCGGGCACTGAAGCTTTCTTT.

This sequence joins TRBV3-1 (or the pseudogene TRBV3-2) and TRBJ1-2, with 8 bases fitting TRBD1. This CDR3 has 14 residues. The V gene end was trimmed by 8 bases and the J gene end by 8 bases; junction bases not matched to a gene: 13. CDR1 and CDR2 from the germline V gene are LGHDT and YNNKEL (reference sequence). The CDR3 loop reads CASGQGSRRGGYTF. CDR3 sequence (DNA): TGTGCCAGCGGACAGGGTTCCCGTCGTGGGGGCTACACCTTC.

As to this clone: An end of the junction differs from the germline gene, which may be a read error. The same CDR3 can be traced to other DNA sequences in this sample. The chain uses TRBV11-3 and TRBJ2-7; 7 bases line up with TRBD2. CDR1 is SGHNT and CDR2 is YENEEA in the germline V gene. CDR3 length: 16 residues. CDR3 protein: CASSLDGLGGSYEQYF. DNA for the CDR3: TGTGCCAGCAGTTTAGATGGACTAGGCGGCTCCTACGAGCAGTACTTC.

This rearrangement joins TRBV3-1 (or the pseudogene TRBV3-2) to TRBJ1-1; D is undetermined. The CDR3 runs to 15 residues. V gave up 2 bases and J gave up 0 bases, with 10 bases separating them. Germline V gene sequence: CDR1 LGHDT, CDR2 YNNKEL (reference sequence). The CDR3 loop is CASSQSSLMNTEAFF. The CDR3, as DNA: TGTGCCAGCAGCCAATCGTCCCTGATGAACACTGAAGCTTTCTTT.

Notes on this clone: The same CDR3 also results from other DNA sequences found in this sample. The chain recombines TRBV6-2 or TRBV6-3 with TRBJ1-1; 11 bases are shared with TRBD1. The CDR3 spans 17 residues. CDR1 and CDR2 (germline): MNHEY, SVGEGT. V lost 4 bases and J lost 2; bases outside the gene matches: 9. The CDR3 spells CASSSRTGGRRNTEAFF. The DNA of the CDR3 is TGTGCCAGCAGTTCAAGGACAGGGGGCAGAAGAAACACTGAAGCTTTCTTT.

CDR3 DNA: TGTGCCAGTAGTATTTCCGTCTTCACAGATACGCAGTATTTT. Amino acids: CASSISVFTDTQYF. The V call is TRBV19, the J call TRBJ2-3; D is unclear. Trimming cost V 3 bases and J 2 bases, with 9 bases left between them. This CDR3 comprises 14 residues. The germline V gene has CDR1 LNHDA and CDR2 SQIVND (reference sequence).

V gene TRBV7-3 combines with J gene TRBJ1-5, with D hard to call. Per germline, CDR1 SGHTA and CDR2 FQGTGA. V was trimmed by 3 bases and J by 7 bases, leaving 10 bases between them. This CDR3 contains 13 residues. The CDR3 sequence: CASSLNKGQPQHF. The CDR3 DNA reads TGTGCCAGCAGCTTGAATAAGGGCCAGCCCCAGCATTTT.

The chain joins TRBV6-1 to TRBJ2-5, with D unresolved. The V and J ends lost 2 bases and 5 bases respectively, with 12 bases between them. The germline CDR1 and CDR2 sequences are MNHNS and SASEGT. The CDR3 covers 14 residues. CDR3 protein: CASSEIRPGETQYF. In DNA form, the CDR3 reads TGTGCCAGCAGTGAAATTCGGCCGGGCGAGACCCAGTACTTC.

The V and J genes are TRBV5-5 and TRBJ1-2; 9 bases fit TRBD1. The CDR3 consists of 16 residues. V lost 1 base, J lost 4 bases, and 8 bases stayed unmatched. The germline CDR1 and CDR2 sequences are SGHKS and YYEKEE (reference sequence). The CDR3 nucleotides read TGTGCCAGCAGCTTGATGTATACAGGGGGCTCCTATGGCTACACCTTC. Translation: CASSLMYTGGSYGYTF.

The genes are TRBV7-8 and TRBJ1-4, with 10 bases fitting TRBD1. Germline CDR1 and CDR2: SGHVS and FQNEAQ. The CDR3 runs 16 residues. The V segment lost 2 bases and the J segment 6 bases; nucleotides outside the gene matches: 6. CDR3 nucleotide sequence: TGTGCCAGCAGCTTACCAAGGACAGGGGGGGATGAAAAACTGTTTTTT. Its translation: CASSLPRTGGDEKLFF.

The chain couples TRBV30 to TRBJ2-1; 14 bases align to TRBD2. Germline V CDR1 and CDR2: GTSNPN, SVGIG (reference sequence). CDR3 size: 17 residues. The V segment lost 2 bases and the J segment 0 bases; nucleotides outside the gene matches: 3. The CDR3 reads CAWSRLAGGYSYNEQFF. CDR3 nucleotide sequence: TGTGCCTGGAGTAGACTAGCGGGGGGGTACTCCTACAATGAGCAGTTCTTC.

The genes are TRBV10-3 and TRBJ2-1, with a possible D match to TRBD1 (7 bases). The germline CDR1 and CDR2 sequences are ENHRY and SYGVKD. This CDR3 is 14 amino acids long. Trimming took 4 bases from V and 6 from J, leaving 13 bases between them. The CDR3 DNA is TGTGCCATCAGTGCCCCAGGGGGGACCAATGAGCAGTTCTTC. Protein sequence: CAISAPGGTNEQFF.

The V gene is TRBV28, the J gene TRBJ1-5; possibly TRBD1 for D (6 bases). V lost 6 bases and J lost 3, with 15 bases in between. CDR3 length: 15 residues. Germline-derived CDR1 and CDR2 are MDHEN and SYDVKM. The chain's CDR3 is CASRGPGHHNQPQHF. The CDR3 DNA is TGTGCCAGCAGAGGTCCGGGACATCACAATCAGCCCCAGCATTTT.

J is TRBJ1-3 and V is TRBV13, with D perhaps matching TRBD1 (6 bases). The V gene's germline CDR1 is PRHDT and CDR2 FYEKMQ (reference sequence). CDR3 length: 16 residues. The germline V and J ends were trimmed by 8 bases and 0 bases, with 17 bases remaining between them. The CDR3 DNA follows: TGTGCCAGCGCTAGGGCGGGGGCTTTCTCTGGAAACACCATATATTTT. This codes for CASARAGAFSGNTIYF.